The 29 T cell receptor beta chains below all came from one sample that was sequenced in a study of cytomegalovirus exposure and HLA in healthy donors. The PCR ran on 60 Vbeta and 13 Jbeta primers. Generated by immunoSEQ multiplex PCR, the TCRdb table keeps only in-frame clones and is missing some. The data contain about 93,000 clones, roughly 60% of them singletons. The sequenced sample consisted of PBMCs. These receptors all come from a boy between 10 and 17 years old in good health and CMV-seropositive.

This chain links TRBV2 with TRBJ2-1; TRBD1 might be the D (5 bases). V dropped 1 base and J dropped 10 bases, with 14 bases sitting between them. CDR1 and CDR2 from the germline V gene are SNHLY and FYNNEI. CDR3 length: 14 residues. The CDR3 loop reads CASSEGGRVQEQFF. CDR3 nucleotide sequence: TGTGCCAGCAGTGAAGGAGGCAGGGTGCAGGAGCAGTTCTTC.

This chain links TRBV27 with TRBJ2-5; no reliable D call. Germline values: CDR1 MNHEY, CDR2 SMNVEV (reference sequence). The CDR3 has 11 residues. The ends were cut back, 4 bases at V and 4 bases at J, with 4 bases in the middle. The CDR3, as DNA: TGTGCCAGCAGTTCTACAGAGACCCAGTACTTC. Translating gives CASSSTETQYF.

The chain uses TRBV7-3 and TRBJ2-1, with 7 bases aligning to TRBD1. CDR1 and CDR2 (germline): SGHTA, FQGTGA. The CDR3 is 11 amino acids. V lost 6 bases, J lost 11 bases, and 4 bases stayed unmatched. The CDR3 sequence: CASSLGGKQFF. For the CDR3, the DNA is TGTGCCAGCAGTCTAGGGGGCAAGCAGTTCTTC.

The V and J genes are TRBV30 and TRBJ2-1; D gene uncertain. Germline-derived CDR1 and CDR2 are GTSNPN and SVGIG (reference sequence). The CDR3 has 15 residues. Trimming left V 1 base short and J 0 bases short, with 10 bases between. The CDR3 here is CAWSGSASSYNEQFF. CDR3 DNA sequence: TGTGCCTGGAGTGGGAGCGCCTCCTCCTACAATGAGCAGTTCTTC. Complete variable domain (other parts from reference TRBV30 and TRBJ2-1): SQTIHQWPATLVQPVGSPLSLECTVEGTSNPNLYWYRQAAGRGLQLLFYSVGIGQISSEVPQNLSASRPQDRQFILSSKKLLLSDSGFYLCAWSGSASSYNEQFFGPGTRLTVL.

The chain has TRBV6-1 and TRBJ1-5, with TRBD1 identical over 8 bases. J was trimmed by 7 bases and V by 7 bases; bases with no gene match: 12. Germline V gives CDR1 MNHNS, CDR2 SASEGT. The CDR3 is 15 amino acids. Written as DNA, the CDR3 is TGTGCCAGCACCGGAGGGGCAGGGGGCAGGCAGCCCCAGCATTTT. Encoded protein: CASTGGAGGRQPQHF.

The rearrangement joins TRBV7-8 to TRBJ1-6; 7 bases are shared with TRBD1. The germline V gene has CDR1 SGHVS and CDR2 FQNEAQ. Trimming removed 1 base from V and 5 bases from J; junction bases left unmatched: 2. This CDR3 spans 15 amino acids. For the CDR3, the DNA is TGTGCCAGCAGCTTAGGGACAGGCAATAATTCACCCCTCCACTTT. Translating it yields CASSLGTGNNSPLHF.

V and J are TRBV4-3 and TRBJ2-6; D is uncertain. The CDR3 runs to 18 residues. In germline, CDR1 is LGHNA, CDR2 YSLEER. The V end lost 0 bases, the J end lost 0 bases, and 12 bases lay between the germline ends. CDR3 sequence reads: CASSQDEMSVSGANVLTF. The CDR3, as DNA: TGCGCCAGCAGCCAAGATGAAATGAGCGTCTCTGGGGCCAACGTCCTGACTTTC.

V gene TRBV5-6 combines with J gene TRBJ2-7, with D perhaps TRBD2 (6 bases). The CDR3 has 13 amino acids. V lost 4 bases to trimming and J lost 3 bases, with 11 bases between them. Germline V CDR1 and CDR2: SGHDT, YYEEEE. This CDR3 reads CASSAGTFYEQYF. In DNA, the CDR3 is TGTGCCAGCAGCGCTGGGACTTTCTACGAGCAGTACTTC. Full variable domain (rest looked up from reference TRBV5-6 and TRBJ2-7): DAGVTQSPTHLIKTRGQQVTLRCSPKSGHDTVSWYQQALGQGPQFIFQYYEEEERQRGNFPDRFSGHQFPNYSSELNVNALLLGDSALYLCASSAGTFYEQYFGPGTRLTVT.

The gene calls are TRBV2 and TRBJ1-1, with D unresolved. This CDR3 has 12 amino acids. CDR1 and CDR2 from the germline V gene are SNHLY and FYNNEI. Trimming left V 10 bases short and J 1 base short, with 10 bases between. The CDR3 DNA reads TGTGCCACCTATACAGAGAACACTGAAGCTTTCTTT. It translates to CATYTENTEAFF.

Here the CDR3 reads CASSRSPGVAGVLDTQYF. The CDR3 region has the DNA TGTGCCAGCAGCCGCTCCCCGGGTGTAGCGGGGGTTTTAGATACGCAGTATTTT. This chain connects TRBV9 to TRBJ2-3, with 9 bases lining up with TRBD2. The ends lost 4 bases at V and 5 bases at J; junction bases unmatched: 17. The CDR3 is made up of 18 amino acids. Germline assignment: CDR1 SGDLS and CDR2 YYNGEE.

The chain recombines TRBV2 with TRBJ2-1; 9 positions match TRBD1. The CDR3 runs to 14 residues. Germline V gene data show CDR1 as SNHLY and CDR2 as FYNNEI. J was trimmed by 5 bases and V by 8 bases; bases with no gene match: 7. The CDR3: CASLRDRVDNEQFF. CDR3 DNA sequence: TGTGCCAGCCTCCGGGACAGGGTAGACAATGAGCAGTTCTTC.

This chain's CDR3 is CASSPWTGPNTGELFF. CDR3 bases: TGCGCCAGCAGCCCGTGGACAGGACCCAACACCGGGGAGCTGTTTTTT. The chain is built from TRBV4-1 and TRBJ2-2; 7 bases agree with TRBD1. V gave up 4 bases and J gave up 2 bases; unmatched junction bases: 7. The CDR3 spans 16 residues. Germline lookup yields CDR1 MGHRA and CDR2 YSYEKL.

This sequence joins TRBV30 and TRBJ2-7, with 9 bases matching TRBD1. The CDR3 totals 13 residues. Looked up from germline, CDR1 is GTSNPN and CDR2 is SVGIG (reference sequence). The V segment lost 8 bases and the J segment 9 bases; nucleotides outside the gene matches: 14. In nucleotides, the CDR3 is TGTGCCCGGGGACAGGGAGAAGGGTGTGGGCAGTACTTC. Translating it yields CARGQGEGCGQYF.

The rearrangement uses TRBV6-5 and TRBJ2-1, with 8 bases identical to TRBD2. Trimming took 6 bases from V and 1 from J; bases not matched to a gene: 5. Per germline, CDR1 MNHEY and CDR2 SVGAGI. CDR3 length: 15 residues. The CDR3 is CASSLAGPSYNEQFF. In DNA, the CDR3 is TGTGCCAGCAGCTTAGCGGGACCATCCTACAATGAGCAGTTCTTC.

V usage is TRBV6-1 and J usage is TRBJ1-4; 7 nucleotides agree with TRBD1. Germline CDR1 MNHNS, CDR2 SASEGT. V shed 6 bases and J 8 bases; nucleotides not matched to a gene: 12. The CDR3 has 15 residues. CDR3 region: CASRSVQGLREKLFF. CDR3 bases: TGTGCCAGCAGGTCGGTACAGGGGTTACGGGAAAAACTGTTTTTT.

The chain couples TRBV5-4 to TRBJ2-3; 9 nucleotides align to TRBD2. This CDR3 has 16 amino acids. The germline V gene has CDR1 SGHNT and CDR2 YYREEE (reference sequence). Trimming cost V 0 bases and J 8 bases; bases outside gene matches: 10. The CDR3 loop reads CASSLAGGRGGTTQYF. In nucleotides, the CDR3 is TGTGCCAGCAGCTTGGCCGGCGGGAGGGGGGGGACTACGCAGTATTTT.

The chain couples TRBV19 to TRBJ1-1; 10 bases are shared with TRBD1. This CDR3 has 16 amino acids. V lost 8 bases and J lost 1; bases outside the gene matches: 10. Germline-derived CDR1 and CDR2 are LNHDA and SQIVND (reference sequence). The CDR3 region has the DNA TGTGCCAGTCGCCGGGACAGGGGCCATTGGAACACTGAAGCTTTCTTT. Protein: CASRRDRGHWNTEAFF.

The V and J genes are TRBV7-8 and TRBJ2-2, with TRBD2 matching over 10 bases. The CDR3 is made up of 18 amino acids. The V gene end was trimmed by 3 bases and the J gene end by 6 bases; junction bases not matched to a gene: 13. Germline loops: CDR1 SGHVS, CDR2 FQNEAQ. CDR3 bases: TGTGCCAGCAGCTTGAGCGAGCGGGGGGGCTCATTCCCCGGGGAGCTGTTTTTT. Amino acid sequence: CASSLSERGGSFPGELFF.

This clone appeared a few times. The same CDR3 arises from other DNA sequences in this sample as well. This sequence joins TRBV5-1 and TRBJ2-3, with 10 bases matching TRBD2. CDR3 length: 14 amino acids. V lost 0 bases to trimming and J lost 8 bases; unmatched junction nucleotides: 3. Germline assignment: CDR1 SGHRS and CDR2 YFSETQ. The CDR3 sequence: CASSLEASGGTQYF. The CDR3 DNA reads TGCGCCAGCAGCTTGGAAGCTAGCGGGGGTACGCAGTATTTT.

This chain uses TRBV7-9 with TRBJ2-7; TRBD1 matches at 7 bases. The germline gives CDR1 SEHNR, CDR2 FQNEAQ (reference sequence). This CDR3 is 15 amino acids long. The ends lost 5 bases at V and 5 bases at J; junction bases unmatched: 12. The CDR3 loop reads CASSTTRDSNDEQYF. The CDR3 DNA reads as TGTGCCAGCAGCACAACTCGGGACAGTAACGACGAGCAGTACTTC.

This clone was found a few times. The chain combines TRBV6-1 with TRBJ2-1, with 16 bases matching TRBD2. The CDR3 extends over 19 amino acids. V shed 4 bases and J 6 bases; nucleotides not matched to a gene: 12. Germline values: CDR1 MNHNS, CDR2 SASEGT. CDR3 loop: CASSGLGLAGGPTPNEQFF. The DNA of the CDR3 is TGTGCCAGCAGTGGGTTGGGACTAGCGGGAGGGCCGACCCCCAATGAGCAGTTCTTC.

The gene calls are TRBV27 and TRBJ1-5; 7 bases fit TRBD1. The V gene end was trimmed by 0 bases and the J gene end by 6 bases; junction bases not matched to a gene: 2. There are 14 residues in the CDR3. In germline, CDR1 is MNHEY, CDR2 SMNVEV (reference sequence). The CDR3 here is CASSLSGGRQPQHF. DNA for the CDR3: TGTGCCAGCAGTTTATCAGGGGGCCGTCAGCCCCAGCATTTT.

The V and J genes are TRBV9 and TRBJ2-5; TRBD1 is a possible D gene (6 bases). Deletions cut 1 base from V and 0 bases from J, with 13 bases between. This CDR3 region has 16 residues. The germline CDR1 and CDR2 sequences are SGDLS and YYNGEE. The CDR3 DNA reads TGTGCCAGCAGCGTATGGGGACAACCGTACCAAGAGACCCAGTACTTC. Translating it yields CASSVWGQPYQETQYF.

The chain couples TRBV5-8 to TRBJ2-5; D gene ambiguous. The DNA end lines up better with TRBJ2-7; the J call may be wrong. The CDR3 sequence is 11 residues long. Germline CDR1 SGHTS, CDR2 YDEGEE. The CDR3 loop reads CASSFSYEQYF. The CDR3 bases are TGTGCCAGCAGCTTCTCCTACGAGCAGTACTTC.

This clone was counted a few times. This chain joins TRBV27 and TRBJ2-2; TRBD2 matches 8 bases. V was pared by 4 bases and J by 6 bases, with 10 bases of the junction left unmatched. Germline V CDR1 and CDR2: MNHEY, SMNVEV (reference sequence). This CDR3 contains 16 residues. This chain's CDR3 is CASSSSRGGGSGELFF. DNA for the CDR3: TGTGCCAGCAGTTCTTCACGGGGGGGCGGGTCCGGGGAGCTGTTTTTT.

This chain uses TRBV25-1 with TRBJ2-1, with D possibly matching TRBD1 (5 bases). With 1 base removed from V and 12 bases from J, the gap between germline ends came to 19 bases. The germline V gene has CDR1 MGHDK and CDR2 SYGVNS. The CDR3 runs 15 residues. CDR3 sequence: CASSEWVRAYGGQFF. In nucleotides, the CDR3 is TGTGCCAGCAGTGAATGGGTCAGGGCTTATGGTGGGCAGTTCTTC.

The V gene is TRBV4-1, the J gene TRBJ2-3; D not resolved. The CDR3 sequence is 14 residues long. Germline CDR1 reads MGHRA; CDR2 reads YSYEKL. Deletions cut 1 base from V and 4 bases from J, with 9 bases between. CDR3 protein: CASSQGPVSDTQYF. The CDR3 nucleotides read TGCGCCAGCAGCCAAGGCCCAGTGTCAGATACGCAGTATTTT.

The genes are TRBV6-5 and TRBJ2-3; TRBD2 might be the D (6 bases). Between the trimmed V and J ends, which lost 5 bases and 10 bases, there was a span of 19 bases. The CDR3 extends over 14 amino acids. Germline V lookup: CDR1 MNHEY, CDR2 SVGAGI. The CDR3 DNA reads as TGTGCCAGCAGTGACGGGGCGGGACGATATTCGCAGTATTTT. Its translation: CASSDGAGRYSQYF.

This rearrangement joins TRBV27 to TRBJ1-2; TRBD1 aligns across 12 bases. Germline values: CDR1 MNHEY, CDR2 SMNVEV (reference sequence). The V gene end was trimmed by 9 bases and the J gene end by 8 bases; junction bases not matched to a gene: 7. The CDR3 is made up of 13 amino acids. CDR3 loop: CASSGQGAGGYTF. Here the CDR3 DNA reads TGTGCCAGTTCGGGACAGGGGGCAGGCGGCTACACCTTC.